This TCR beta chain was sequenced during a study of cytomegalovirus exposure and HLA in healthy donors. A note on this clone: No antigen is known for it.

Study findings and constraints: TCR beta V- and J-gene trimming was later associated with a missense DCLRE1C variant.

Trimming pared 0 bases from V and 0 bases from J, leaving 12 bases between. Per germline, CDR1 LNHNV and CDR2 YYDKDF (reference sequence). There are 17 residues in the CDR3. Primers included in the PCR were 60 Vbeta and 13 Jbeta primers. The assay was immunoSEQ multiplex PCR, and TCRdb's table has in-frame clones only and misses some. The table records some 190,000 clones, around 80% of them present only once. This clonotype was sampled from a man between 18 and 29 years old in good health and CMV-seronegative. V usage is TRBV15 and J usage is TRBJ1-5; no definite D call. Specimen: PBMCs. Here the CDR3 reads CATSRDQDVYSNQPQHF. The DNA for the CDR3 is TGTGCCACCAGCAGAGATCAGGATGTCTATAGCAATCAGCCCCAGCATTTT.